The rows below give T cell receptor beta chains drawn from one sample of a study of T cells in narcolepsy. The protocol was immunoSEQ multiplex PCR, while the TCRdb copy is restricted to in-frame clones and leaves out a portion. In the table there are more than 25,000 clones, 70% to 80% of which are singletons. The sample taken for sequencing was memory (CD45RA-) CD4+ T cells from blood. These receptors were taken from a human donor in good health. The CDR3 runs from the conserved cysteine through the conserved F or W. The order of the fields is clone size, J gene, D gene, V gene, CDR3 protein, CDR3 DNA. The D gene is left open where the match is weak. Size is stated for part of the rows, as once, few or many counts, or as a class when the clone is expanded.

clone_size: -
j_call: TRBJ1-5
d_call: -
v_call: TRBV6-6
cdr3_aa: CASSQQGIGNQPQHF
cdr3_nt: TGTGCCAGCAGTCAACAGGGAATCGGCAATCAGCCCCAGCATTTT

clone_size: -
j_call: TRBJ2-1
d_call: TRBD2
v_call: TRBV5-4
cdr3_aa: CASSRTGLIYNEQFF
cdr3_nt: TGTGCCAGCAGCCGGACGGGACTAATATACAATGAGCAGTTCTTC

clone_size: -
j_call: TRBJ2-1
d_call: TRBD2
v_call: TRBV19
cdr3_aa: CASRTSGGAYNEQFF
cdr3_nt: TGTGCCAGTAGGACTAGCGGGGGGGCCTACAATGAGCAGTTCTTC

clone_size: -
j_call: TRBJ2-1
d_call: TRBD1
v_call: TRBV7-9
cdr3_aa: CASSFDRGRIHEQFF
cdr3_nt: TGTGCCAGCAGCTTTGACAGGGGGCGCATCCATGAGCAGTTCTTC

clone_size: -
j_call: TRBJ2-7
d_call: TRBD2
v_call: TRBV7-8
cdr3_aa: CASSGGPQIEQYF
cdr3_nt: TGTGCCAGCTCGGGGGGGCCTCAAATCGAGCAGTACTTC

clone_size: few
j_call: TRBJ2-1
d_call: TRBD2
v_call: TRBV5-1
cdr3_aa: CASSPSPGGINEQFF
cdr3_nt: TGCGCCAGCAGCCCCTCCCCGGGAGGAATCAATGAGCAGTTCTTC

clone_size: -
j_call: TRBJ2-7
d_call: -
v_call: TRBV6-5
cdr3_aa: CANPGSKNYEQYF
cdr3_nt: TGTGCCAACCCCGGGTCAAAAAACTACGAGCAGTACTTC

clone_size: -
j_call: TRBJ2-7
d_call: -
v_call: TRBV28
cdr3_aa: CASSLVLGEQYF
cdr3_nt: TGTGCCAGCAGTTTAGTTTTGGGCGAGCAGTACTTC

clone_size: few
j_call: TRBJ2-1
d_call: -
v_call: TRBV6-5
cdr3_aa: CASSYNGPLNNEQFF
cdr3_nt: TGTGCCAGCAGTTACAATGGGCCATTAAACAATGAGCAGTTCTTC

clone_size: -
j_call: TRBJ1-2
d_call: -
v_call: TRBV6-1
cdr3_aa: CASSELYGYTF
cdr3_nt: TGTGCCAGCAGTGAACTTTATGGCTACACCTTC

clone_size: -
j_call: TRBJ2-7
d_call: -
v_call: TRBV7-3
cdr3_aa: CASSLVADYEQYF
cdr3_nt: TGTGCCAGCAGCCTAGTGGCAGACTACGAGCAGTACTTC

clone_size: -
j_call: TRBJ2-7
d_call: -
v_call: TRBV5-1
cdr3_aa: CASSTIGQDYEQYF
cdr3_nt: TGCGCCAGCAGCACCATCGGACAAGACTACGAGCAGTACTTC

clone_size: -
j_call: TRBJ2-7
d_call: -
v_call: TRBV5-6
cdr3_aa: CASSSRGRGEQYF
cdr3_nt: TGTGCCAGCAGCTCCCGCGGAAGGGGCGAGCAGTACTTC

clone_size: -
j_call: TRBJ1-5
d_call: TRBD1
v_call: TRBV11-2
cdr3_aa: CASSLDRVGQPQHF
cdr3_nt: TGTGCCAGCAGCTTGGACAGGGTAGGTCAGCCCCAGCATTTT

clone_size: few
j_call: TRBJ2-3
d_call: TRBD2
v_call: TRBV19
cdr3_aa: CASSPPSGTSTDTQYF
cdr3_nt: TGTGCCAGTAGTCCGCCTAGCGGAACTAGCACAGATACGCAGTATTTT

clone_size: -
j_call: TRBJ2-7
d_call: -
v_call: TRBV7-8
cdr3_aa: CASTLVGGTKDEQYF
cdr3_nt: TGTGCCAGCACCCTGGTTGGGGGCACTAAGGACGAGCAGTACTTC

clone_size: -
j_call: TRBJ2-1
d_call: TRBD1
v_call: TRBV7-8
cdr3_aa: CASSSRAGTGVEGNEQFF
cdr3_nt: TGTGCCAGCAGCTCCCGGGCGGGTACAGGGGTTGAGGGAAATGAGCAGTTCTTC

clone_size: -
j_call: TRBJ1-1
d_call: -
v_call: TRBV7-3
cdr3_aa: CASSPRRGSGTFF
cdr3_nt: TGTGCCAGCAGCCCCCGGAGAGGGTCGGGAACTTTCTTT

clone_size: few
j_call: TRBJ2-2
d_call: -
v_call: TRBV19
cdr3_aa: CASSISTNTGELFF
cdr3_nt: TGTGCCAGTAGTATATCAACCAACACCGGGGAGCTGTTTTTT

clone_size: -
j_call: TRBJ1-2
d_call: -
v_call: TRBV28
cdr3_aa: CATTGNYGYTF
cdr3_nt: TGTGCCACCACGGGGAACTATGGCTACACCTTC

clone_size: -
j_call: TRBJ2-5
d_call: TRBD1
v_call: TRBV7-2
cdr3_aa: CASSKSGGPQETQYF
cdr3_nt: TGTGCCAGCAGCAAATCAGGGGGCCCCCAAGAGACCCAGTACTTC

clone_size: few
j_call: TRBJ2-7
d_call: -
v_call: TRBV7-2
cdr3_aa: CASSLGGGTSYEQYF
cdr3_nt: TGTGCCAGCAGCCTCGGCGGGGGCACCTCCTACGAGCAGTACTTC

clone_size: -
j_call: TRBJ2-3
d_call: -
v_call: TRBV6-1
cdr3_aa: CASGGPAGLDTQYF
cdr3_nt: TGTGCCAGCGGGGGGCCCGCAGGGTTAGATACGCAGTATTTT

clone_size: -
j_call: TRBJ1-2
d_call: TRBD1
v_call: TRBV6-1
cdr3_aa: CASSESNRGRGGYTF
cdr3_nt: TGTGCCAGCAGTGAATCTAACAGGGGGCGAGGTGGCTACACCTTC

clone_size: -
j_call: TRBJ2-3
d_call: -
v_call: TRBV15
cdr3_aa: CATRDRTDTQYF
cdr3_nt: TGTGCCACCAGAGATAGAACAGATACGCAGTATTTT

clone_size: -
j_call: TRBJ1-1
d_call: -
v_call: TRBV28
cdr3_aa: CASRPGRLEAFF
cdr3_nt: TGTGCCAGCAGGCCCGGACGGTTGGAGGCTTTCTTT

clone_size: -
j_call: TRBJ2-5
d_call: TRBD2
v_call: TRBV5-1
cdr3_aa: CASSLTSGGVVETQYF
cdr3_nt: TGCGCCAGCAGCTTGACTAGCGGGGGGGTGGTGGAGACCCAGTACTTC

clone_size: -
j_call: TRBJ1-2
d_call: -
v_call: TRBV11-2
cdr3_aa: CASRLGGAEYGYTF
cdr3_nt: TGTGCCAGCAGGTTAGGGGGGGCGGAGTATGGCTACACCTTC

clone_size: -
j_call: TRBJ2-4
d_call: TRBD2
v_call: TRBV4-2
cdr3_aa: CASSQDLAGARIQYF
cdr3_nt: TGTGCCAGCAGCCAAGACTTAGCGGGGGCAAGGATTCAGTACTTC

clone_size: -
j_call: TRBJ2-7
d_call: -
v_call: TRBV2
cdr3_aa: CASRSRRDAYEQYF
cdr3_nt: TGTGCCAGCAGGAGCAGGAGGGACGCCTACGAGCAGTACTTC

clone_size: medium-sized
j_call: TRBJ1-4
d_call: -
v_call: TRBV5-1
cdr3_aa: CASSPEDFRNEKLFF
cdr3_nt: TGCGCCAGCAGCCCGGAGGACTTCAGAAATGAAAAACTGTTTTTT

clone_size: -
j_call: TRBJ2-5
d_call: TRBD2
v_call: TRBV9
cdr3_aa: CAGRTGSGPKTQYF
cdr3_nt: TGTGCCGGACGAACGGGTAGCGGGCCAAAGACCCAGTACTTC

clone_size: -
j_call: TRBJ1-5
d_call: -
v_call: TRBV18
cdr3_aa: CASSPGSYSNQPQHF
cdr3_nt: TGTGCCAGCTCTCCCGGGTCCTATAGCAATCAGCCCCAGCATTTT

clone_size: once
j_call: TRBJ2-3
d_call: -
v_call: TRBV14
cdr3_aa: CASSQEDRPGADTQYF
cdr3_nt: TGTGCCAGCAGCCAAGAGGACAGGCCGGGGGCAGATACGCAGTATTTT

clone_size: -
j_call: TRBJ1-5
d_call: -
v_call: TRBV6-5
cdr3_aa: CASSTTNGNQPQHF
cdr3_nt: TGTGCCAGCAGTACCACAAACGGCAATCAGCCCCAGCATTTT

clone_size: -
j_call: TRBJ2-2
d_call: -
v_call: TRBV7-2
cdr3_aa: CASSQGTGWTGELFF
cdr3_nt: TGTGCCAGCAGCCAAGGGACGGGGTGGACCGGGGAGCTGTTTTTT

clone_size: -
j_call: TRBJ2-5
d_call: TRBD1
v_call: TRBV6-1
cdr3_aa: CASNTGVKETQYF
cdr3_nt: TGTGCCAGCAATACAGGGGTAAAGGAGACCCAGTACTTC

clone_size: -
j_call: TRBJ2-7
d_call: TRBD1
v_call: TRBV19
cdr3_aa: CASSRLPGQGSHEQYF
cdr3_nt: TGTGCCAGTAGTCGATTACCGGGACAGGGGTCTCACGAGCAGTACTTC

clone_size: -
j_call: TRBJ2-3
d_call: TRBD1
v_call: TRBV5-1
cdr3_aa: CASSLTGDSVTDTQYF
cdr3_nt: TGCGCCAGCAGCTTAACAGGGGATTCAGTCACAGATACGCAGTATTTT

clone_size: -
j_call: TRBJ2-5
d_call: TRBD2
v_call: TRBV30
cdr3_aa: CAWASGRLQETQYF
cdr3_nt: TGTGCCTGGGCTAGCGGGAGGTTACAAGAGACCCAGTACTTC

clone_size: -
j_call: TRBJ1-3
d_call: TRBD1
v_call: TRBV7-2
cdr3_aa: CASSPAGTGPGNTIYF
cdr3_nt: TGTGCCAGCAGCCCAGCCGGGACAGGGCCCGGAAACACCATATATTTT

clone_size: -
j_call: TRBJ2-1
d_call: TRBD2
v_call: TRBV4-1
cdr3_aa: CASSQETSGRRSYNEQFF
cdr3_nt: TGCGCCAGCAGCCAAGAGACGAGCGGGAGGCGCTCCTACAATGAGCAGTTCTTC

clone_size: -
j_call: TRBJ2-3
d_call: -
v_call: TRBV7-3
cdr3_aa: CASSPRGSGTDTQYF
cdr3_nt: TGTGCCAGCAGCCCCCGTGGGAGCGGGACAGATACGCAGTATTTT

clone_size: -
j_call: TRBJ1-1
d_call: -
v_call: TRBV5-1
cdr3_aa: CASSLGGGDTEAFF
cdr3_nt: TGCGCCAGCAGCTTGGGGGGGGGAGACACTGAAGCTTTCTTT

clone_size: -
j_call: TRBJ2-1
d_call: TRBD2
v_call: TRBV5-8
cdr3_aa: CASRYASGGYNEQFF
cdr3_nt: TGTGCCAGCAGATACGCTAGCGGGGGATACAATGAGCAGTTCTTC

clone_size: -
j_call: TRBJ1-3
d_call: -
v_call: TRBV11-2
cdr3_aa: CASSARTTGISGNTIYF
cdr3_nt: TGTGCCAGCAGCGCTAGAACCACAGGGATCTCTGGAAACACCATATATTTT

clone_size: -
j_call: TRBJ2-7
d_call: -
v_call: TRBV6-1
cdr3_aa: CASSEVLRDEQYF
cdr3_nt: TGTGCCAGCAGTGAAGTTCTCCGGGACGAGCAGTACTTC

clone_size: -
j_call: TRBJ1-2
d_call: TRBD1
v_call: TRBV28
cdr3_aa: CASRTGTGGYGYTF
cdr3_nt: TGTGCCAGCAGGACCGGGACAGGGGGCTATGGCTACACCTTC

clone_size: -
j_call: TRBJ2-1
d_call: -
v_call: TRBV4-1
cdr3_aa: CASSQVDILSYNEQFF
cdr3_nt: TGCGCCAGCAGCCAAGTTGACATTCTCTCCTACAATGAGCAGTTCTTC

clone_size: -
j_call: TRBJ2-5
d_call: -
v_call: TRBV7-9
cdr3_aa: CASSFWSEETQYF
cdr3_nt: TGTGCCAGCAGCTTTTGGTCAGAAGAGACCCAGTACTTC

clone_size: few
j_call: TRBJ1-2
d_call: -
v_call: TRBV30
cdr3_aa: CAWRPTASYGYTF
cdr3_nt: TGTGCCTGGAGACCAACAGCCTCCTATGGCTACACCTTC

clone_size: -
j_call: TRBJ2-2
d_call: TRBD2
v_call: TRBV7-2
cdr3_aa: CASSSSGGSGTGELFF
cdr3_nt: TGTGCCAGCAGCTCTAGCGGGGGCTCGGGAACCGGGGAGCTGTTTTTT

clone_size: -
j_call: TRBJ2-7
d_call: -
v_call: TRBV6-1
cdr3_aa: CASARNSGAYEQYF
cdr3_nt: TGTGCCAGCGCCCGGAACAGTGGGGCCTACGAGCAGTACTTC

clone_size: -
j_call: TRBJ1-5
d_call: -
v_call: TRBV6-1
cdr3_aa: CASTGQFNQPQHF
cdr3_nt: TGTGCCAGCACGGGGCAGTTCAATCAGCCCCAGCATTTT

clone_size: -
j_call: TRBJ2-5
d_call: TRBD2
v_call: TRBV5-6
cdr3_aa: CASSSSGRVGETQYF
cdr3_nt: TGTGCCAGCAGCTCCAGCGGGAGGGTAGGAGAGACCCAGTACTTC

clone_size: once
j_call: TRBJ1-2
d_call: -
v_call: TRBV4-1
cdr3_aa: CASSQYRDVANYGYTF
cdr3_nt: TGCGCCAGCAGCCAGTACCGGGACGTAGCTAACTATGGCTACACCTTC

clone_size: -
j_call: TRBJ1-4
d_call: TRBD1
v_call: TRBV19
cdr3_aa: CASAPGQVVTNEKLFF
cdr3_nt: TGTGCCAGTGCTCCGGGACAGGTTGTAACTAATGAAAAACTGTTTTTT

clone_size: -
j_call: TRBJ2-7
d_call: -
v_call: TRBV6-1
cdr3_aa: CASRRGQIYEQYF
cdr3_nt: TGTGCCAGCAGGAGAGGACAGATCTACGAGCAGTACTTC

clone_size: -
j_call: TRBJ2-3
d_call: -
v_call: TRBV14
cdr3_aa: CASSQVMGSEGTQYF
cdr3_nt: TGTGCCAGCAGCCAAGTTATGGGCAGTGAAGGTACGCAGTATTTT

clone_size: -
j_call: TRBJ2-7
d_call: -
v_call: TRBV11-2
cdr3_aa: CASSSLARAYEQYF
cdr3_nt: TGTGCCAGCAGCTCCCTGGCTAGGGCCTACGAGCAGTACTTC